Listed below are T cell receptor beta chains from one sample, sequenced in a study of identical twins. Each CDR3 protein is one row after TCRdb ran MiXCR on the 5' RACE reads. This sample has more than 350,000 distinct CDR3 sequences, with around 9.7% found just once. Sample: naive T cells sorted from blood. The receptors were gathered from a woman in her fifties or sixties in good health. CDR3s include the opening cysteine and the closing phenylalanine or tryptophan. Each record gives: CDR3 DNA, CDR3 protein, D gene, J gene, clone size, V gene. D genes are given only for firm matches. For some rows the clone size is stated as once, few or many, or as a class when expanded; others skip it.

TGCGCCAGCAGCTTGGGACCCCGCAGGAGCCCTGAAGCTTTCTTT,CASSLGPRRSPEAFF,NA,TRBJ1-1,many,TRBV5-1
TGCAGCGTTTTTTTTATGAGCACAAACACAGATACGCAGTATTTT,CSVFFMSTNTDTQYF,NA,TRBJ2-3,NA,TRBV29-1
TGCAGCGCCGGGACAGGTGATGGCTACACCTTC,CSAGTGDGYTF,TRBD1,TRBJ1-2,NA,TRBV29-1
TGTGCCAGCAGTTTGACTAGCGGGCCGGGTCTTTCCTACGAGCAGTACTTC,CASSLTSGPGLSYEQYF,TRBD2,TRBJ2-7,few,TRBV6-5
TGTGCCAGCAGTGTGGGGACTAGCGGACAAGGGGAGACCCAGTACTTC,CASSVGTSGQGETQYF,TRBD2,TRBJ2-5,NA,TRBV2
TGCAGTGCTAGAGAGGGGGGCGGGAGGGCCCGGACCACAGATACGCAGTATTTT,CSAREGGGRARTTDTQYF,TRBD2,TRBJ2-3,few,TRBV20-1
TGCGCCAGCAGCCAGTCCTTACTACCGGAGGTAGATGAGCAGTTCTTC,CASSQSLLPEVDEQFF,NA,TRBJ2-1,NA,TRBV4-1
TGTGCCACCGGGGGGTCCCCCCAAAACATTCAGTACTTC,CATGGSPQNIQYF,TRBD2,TRBJ2-4,many,TRBV12-3/TRBV12-4
TGTGCCAGCAGCCAAGATGTTGGGCGGGCAGTGGGAGAGCAGTTCTTC,CASSQDVGRAVGEQFF,NA,TRBJ2-1,many,TRBV4-2
TGTGCCAGCAGCTCCAGGACAGGGACCCCCTACGAGCAGTACTTC,CASSSRTGTPYEQYF,TRBD1,TRBJ2-7,few,TRBV5-6
TGCAGTGCACAGACAGGGGGCACCGGGGAGCTGTTTTTT,CSAQTGGTGELFF,TRBD1,TRBJ2-2,few,TRBV20-1
TGTGCCAGCAGCTTGGCGGGTGGACGGGAGACCCAGTACTTC,CASSLAGGRETQYF,NA,TRBJ2-5,few,TRBV5-6
TGCGCCAGCAGCTTGGAGAGGACAGGGGAAACAGATACGCAGTATTTT,CASSLERTGETDTQYF,TRBD1,TRBJ2-3,few,TRBV5-1
TGTGCCAGCAGTTCTATAGCCGGGCGGGGAACTGAAGCTTTCTTT,CASSSIAGRGTEAFF,NA,TRBJ1-1,many,TRBV27
TGTGCCAGCAGTTCCTCGAGACTAGCGGGACCCAATGAGCAGTTCTTC,CASSSSRLAGPNEQFF,TRBD2,TRBJ2-1,few,TRBV12-3/TRBV12-4
TGTGCCACCAGTCCGTCCATAGACGGATCCTACAATGAGCAGTTCTTC,CATSPSIDGSYNEQFF,NA,TRBJ2-1,few,TRBV24-1
TGCGCCAGCAGCCAAGACCAGGGGCACACTGAAGCTTTCTTT,CASSQDQGHTEAFF,NA,TRBJ1-1,few,TRBV4-1
TGTGCCAGCAGCCCCGTTGGCACCCGGGTTGGAGAGACCCAGTACTTC,CASSPVGTRVGETQYF,NA,TRBJ2-5,NA,TRBV3-1
TGTGCCAGCAGCCCGTCGATACGACAGGTTGGGTCACCCCTCCACTTT,CASSPSIRQVGSPLHF,NA,TRBJ1-6,few,TRBV7-9
TGCGCCAGCAGCTTGCCATCGGACAGGGCGTCCAAAAACATTCAGTACTTC,CASSLPSDRASKNIQYF,TRBD1,TRBJ2-4,few,TRBV5-1
TGTGCCATCAGACCCGATCAGCGGGGACACACAGATACGCAGTATTTT,CAIRPDQRGHTDTQYF,NA,TRBJ2-3,NA,TRBV10-3
TGCAGCGTTGGATCCGGGGACACCGGGGAGCTGTTTTTT,CSVGSGDTGELFF,NA,TRBJ2-2,NA,TRBV29-1
TGTGCCAGCAGCTTAGATGTCGTGGGGACTAGCGTGCCCCAAGAGACCCAGTACTTC,CASSLDVVGTSVPQETQYF,TRBD2,TRBJ2-5,NA,TRBV11-3
TGTGCCAGCAGTTTTTCGGGGGCTGAGACCCAGTACTTC,CASSFSGAETQYF,NA,TRBJ2-5,NA,TRBV12-3/TRBV12-4
TGCAGTGCCAGTCGGGTGGATGGAAACACCATATATTTT,CSASRVDGNTIYF,NA,TRBJ1-3,few,TRBV20-1
TGCAGTGCGCCCCAGGCGGGGAGGCCCTACGAGCAGTACTTC,CSAPQAGRPYEQYF,NA,TRBJ2-7,few,TRBV20-1
TGCGCCAGCAGAAAAGGGACTACCCAATCCTACAATGAGCAGTTCTTC,CASRKGTTQSYNEQFF,TRBD2,TRBJ2-1,few,TRBV5-1
TGTGCCAGCAGCTGGGCGGCGGATTTCGGCACTGAAGCTTTCTTT,CASSWAADFGTEAFF,NA,TRBJ1-1,few,TRBV7-9
TGCGCCAGCAGCCCCGACGGACTAGTAACCGGGGAGCTGTTTTTT,CASSPDGLVTGELFF,TRBD2,TRBJ2-2,many,TRBV5-1
TGTGCCAGCAGTCAGGGGGCAAATGGCTACACCTTC,CASSQGANGYTF,TRBD1,TRBJ1-2,few,TRBV5-6
TGCAGTGCAACGTTAGCGGGAGTAATGTACGAGCAGTACTTC,CSATLAGVMYEQYF,TRBD2,TRBJ2-7,NA,TRBV20-1
TGCGCCAGCAGTGAGTCTTTAGGTCAAGAGACCCAGTACTTC,CASSESLGQETQYF,NA,TRBJ2-5,few,TRBV10-1
TGTGCCAGCTGGGCAGGGCGAGAGACCCAGTACTTC,CASWAGRETQYF,NA,TRBJ2-5,few,TRBV2
TGCGCCAGCAGCCATACAGCCCCCTCTGGGGCCAACGTCCTGACTTTC,CASSHTAPSGANVLTF,NA,TRBJ2-6,NA,TRBV4-1
TGCGCCAGCAGCCTTACAGAAGAGACCCAGTACTTC,CASSLTEETQYF,NA,TRBJ2-5,many,TRBV5-1
TGTGCCAGCAGCGGAGCGAGCAATCAGCCCCAGCATTTT,CASSGASNQPQHF,NA,TRBJ1-5,NA,TRBV7-9
TGTGCCAGCAGCCTGCAGGGGCGTAACCAGCCCCAGCATTTT,CASSLQGRNQPQHF,NA,TRBJ1-5,few,TRBV27
TGTGCTAGTGGTTTCGCGGTTTTAAATGAGCAGTTCTTC,CASGFAVLNEQFF,NA,TRBJ2-1,few,TRBV12-5
TGCAGTGCTACAGGGGTCCTCCTGGGGAACACTGAAGCTTTCTTT,CSATGVLLGNTEAFF,NA,TRBJ1-1,many,TRBV20-1
TGCGCCAGCAGCCCCGAACTCCGGGACTACCCTTCCTACAATGAGCAGTTCTTC,CASSPELRDYPSYNEQFF,TRBD2,TRBJ2-1,few,TRBV4-1
TGCGCCAGCAGCCTGGGCTTAGCAGGACGATCCCCCTACAATGAGCAGTTCTTC,CASSLGLAGRSPYNEQFF,NA,TRBJ2-1,NA,TRBV5-1
TGTGCCAGCAGTATAGGGACTAACAATCAGCCCCAGCATTTT,CASSIGTNNQPQHF,NA,TRBJ1-5,NA,TRBV27
TGTGACACCAGCAGCCCGGGACAGGGTATTTACGAGCAGTACTTC,CDTSSPGQGIYEQYF,TRBD1,TRBJ2-7,NA,TRBV15
TGTGCCATCAGCATTGGGACTAGCGGGAGAGCAGATACGCAGTATTTT,CAISIGTSGRADTQYF,TRBD2,TRBJ2-3,many,TRBV10-3
TGTGCCAGCCGCGGGGGGCTGAGGGGAACGGCAGAGACCCAGTACTTC,CASRGGLRGTAETQYF,TRBD2,TRBJ2-5,few,TRBV2
TGTGCCAGCAGTTTCCAGGTCAGGACTGAAGCTTTCTTT,CASSFQVRTEAFF,NA,TRBJ1-1,NA,TRBV12-3/TRBV12-4
TGTGCCAGCAGCCAGCAGGGGTTTGCCGGGGAGCTGTTTTTT,CASSQQGFAGELFF,NA,TRBJ2-2,many,TRBV12-3/TRBV12-4
TGTGCCAGCAGCCGGGACCCGACCGGGACTCTTAATGAGCAGTTCTTC,CASSRDPTGTLNEQFF,NA,TRBJ2-1,NA,TRBV7-8
TGTGCCAGTGGGACTAGCGGGGGCACCGGGGAGCTGTTTTTT,CASGTSGGTGELFF,TRBD2,TRBJ2-2,many,TRBV6-4
TGTGCCACCTCCCGGGGCCACAGCTCTGGAAACACCATATATTTT,CATSRGHSSGNTIYF,NA,TRBJ1-3,many,TRBV12-3/TRBV12-4
TGTGCCAGCAGCCCAGGACAGGGAGGAATTGGGGCCAACGTCCTGACTTTC,CASSPGQGGIGANVLTF,TRBD1,TRBJ2-6,NA,TRBV7-9
TGTGCCTGGAGCATAGGGTGGATTCAGCCCCAGCATTTT,CAWSIGWIQPQHF,NA,TRBJ1-5,few,TRBV30
TGTGCCAGCAGTTTACGGCAGGAGCAGTTCTTC,CASSLRQEQFF,NA,TRBJ2-1,once,TRBV6-5
TGCAGCGTTTTAGCGGGAAACGTGGCCTACGAGCAGTACTTC,CSVLAGNVAYEQYF,TRBD2,TRBJ2-7,many,TRBV29-1
TGCAGCGTCAGGGACAGTCCTTATCAGCCCCAGCATTTT,CSVRDSPYQPQHF,TRBD1,TRBJ1-5,few,TRBV29-1